The 15 T cell receptor beta chains listed next were all sequenced from one sample in a study of blood T cell repertoires in COVID-19. Method: immunoSEQ multiplex PCR; TCRdb's copy keeps in-frame clones and lacks some. Of 30,000 or so clones in the sample, roughly 85% were seen once. The sequencing input was peripheral blood. These receptors were taken from a man older than 75 with active COVID-19.

This clone was detected once. The gene calls are TRBV11-2 and TRBJ2-7; D might be TRBD1 (7 bases). CDR1 and CDR2 (germline): SGHAT, FQNNGV. This CDR3 spans 15 amino acids. Trimming removed 5 bases at V and 4 bases at J, with 18 bases between. The CDR3 bases are TGTGCCAGCAGCCGGGAGACACAGGGGAGGTACGAGCAGTACTTC. Encoded protein: CASSRETQGRYEQYF.

The V and J genes are TRBV30 and TRBJ1-6, with 7 bases aligning to TRBD1. V trimming: 2 bases; J trimming: 6 bases; junction bases outside the gene matches: 4. Germline lookup yields CDR1 GTSNPN and CDR2 SVGIG (reference sequence). There are 14 residues in the CDR3. CDR3 in DNA: TGTGCCTGGAGTAGGGGGCAGTTTAATTCACCCCTCCACTTT. Translation gives CAWSRGQFNSPLHF.

CDR3: CASDFSYEQYF. Written as DNA, the CDR3 is TGTGCCTCGGACTTCTCCTACGAGCAGTACTTC. J is TRBJ2-7 and V is TRBV30; maybe TRBD2 (5 bases). The ends were cut back, 7 bases at V and 0 bases at J, with 7 bases in the middle. Looked up from germline, CDR1 is GTSNPN and CDR2 is SVGIG (reference sequence). The CDR3 length is 11 residues. Based on the CDR3 plus reference TRBV30 and TRBJ2-7, the full variable domain is SQTIHQWPATLVQPVGSPLSLECTVEGTSNPNLYWYRQAAGRGLQLLFYSVGIGQISSEVPQNLSASRPQDRQFILSSKKLLLSDSGFYLCASDFSYEQYFGPGTRLTVT.

The rearrangement uses TRBV13 and TRBJ2-4; TRBD2 agrees at 8 bases. J lost 8 bases, V lost 3 bases, and 12 bases had no gene match. Germline values: CDR1 PRHDT, CDR2 FYEKMQ (reference sequence). The CDR3 is made up of 16 amino acids. CDR3 loop: CASSFLVSGGRDIQYF. As DNA, the CDR3 is TGTGCCAGCAGCTTCCTAGTAAGCGGGGGACGGGACATTCAGTACTTC.

The V and J genes are TRBV10-2 and TRBJ1-1; D not certain. The CDR3 is 14 amino acids. Germline loops: CDR1 WSHSY, CDR2 SAAADI. The germline V and J ends were trimmed by 0 bases and 1 base, with 6 bases remaining between them. The CDR3 DNA is TGCGCCAGCAGTGAGTCTATGGCGAACACTGAAGCTTTCTTT. It encodes CASSESMANTEAFF.

The chain uses TRBV27 and TRBJ2-1; the match to TRBD1 covers 7 bases. There are 14 residues in the CDR3. The trim removed 2 bases at V and 6 bases at J, leaving 4 bases unmatched. Germline CDR1 reads MNHEY; CDR2 reads SMNVEV (reference sequence). The CDR3 spells CASSLGDSRNEQFF. The CDR3 bases are TGTGCCAGCAGTTTAGGGGACAGTCGCAATGAGCAGTTCTTC.

The chain has TRBV15 and TRBJ2-1; tentatively, D is TRBD2 (6 bases). This CDR3 is built from 19 residues. The ends were cut back, 3 bases at V and 6 bases at J, with 27 bases in the middle. Germline V lookup: CDR1 LNHNV, CDR2 YYDKDF (reference sequence). CDR3 DNA sequence: TGTGCCACCAGCAGGCGGCGGTTCGCGAGGACCCGGGGGTTCAATGAGCAGTTCTTC. The encoded protein is CATSRRRFARTRGFNEQFF.

The genes are TRBV5-6 and TRBJ2-1; 12 bases fit TRBD2. With 4 bases clipped from V and 6 bases from J, the junction kept 5 bases outside the gene matches. The CDR3 length is 15 residues. The V gene's germline CDR1 is SGHDT and CDR2 YYEEEE. In DNA form, the CDR3 reads TGTGCCAGCAGCACGGGACTAGCGGGTACCAATGAGCAGTTCTTC. Encoded protein: CASSTGLAGTNEQFF.

The chain has TRBV3-1 (or the pseudogene TRBV3-2) and TRBJ2-5, with 16 bases aligning to TRBD2. V shed 4 bases, J shed 5 bases, and the junction held 10 bases outside the gene matches. Germline CDR1 is LGHDT and CDR2 is YNNKEL (reference sequence). This CDR3 is 18 amino acids long. The CDR3 spells CASSLTGTSGGARETQYF. Written as DNA, the CDR3 is TGTGCCAGCAGCCTTACCGGGACTAGCGGGGGGGCCAGGGAGACCCAGTACTTC.

V and J are TRBV5-1 and TRBJ1-2, with D perhaps matching TRBD1 (6 bases). Trimming stripped 4 bases from V and 8 bases from J, with 21 bases between. The CDR3 loop spans 15 amino acids. The germline CDR1 and CDR2 sequences are SGHRS and YFSETQ. The CDR3 protein is CASSVEDRGIGGYTF. In DNA form, the CDR3 reads TGCGCCAGCAGCGTTGAGGATAGGGGGATCGGGGGCTACACCTTC. The whole variable domain, remainder taken from reference TRBV5-1 and TRBJ1-2, is KAGVTQTPRYLIKTRGQQVTLSCSPISGHRSVSWYQQTPGQGLQFLFEYFSETQRNKGNFPGRFSGRQFSNSRSEMNVSTLELGDSALYLCASSVEDRGIGGYTFGSGTRLTVV.

The chain couples TRBV14 to TRBJ2-7; a weak D match, TRBD1 (5 bases). Germline loops: CDR1 SGHDN, CDR2 FVKESK. The CDR3 covers 15 residues. Trimming left V 5 bases short and J 0 bases short, with 14 bases between. The CDR3 DNA sequence: TGTGCCAGCAGCAGAACACAGGACCTCTCCTACGAGCAGTACTTC. This sequence encodes CASSRTQDLSYEQYF. Full variable domain (missing parts from reference TRBV14 and TRBJ2-7): EAGVTQFPSHSVIEKGQTVTLRCDPISGHDNLYWYRRVMGKEIKFLLHFVKESKQDESGMPNNRFLAERTGGTYSTLKVQPAELEDSGVYFCASSRTQDLSYEQYFGPGTRLTVT.

The CDR3 sequence: CASSLAGTAAEQYF. In DNA, the CDR3 is TGTGCCAGCAGCTTAGCTGGGACAGCGGCCGAGCAGTACTTC. This chain uses TRBV11-2 with TRBJ2-7, with 7 nucleotides matching TRBD1. This CDR3 spans 14 amino acids. Unmatched junction bases numbered 6, after V lost 1 base and J lost 6 bases. Germline V CDR1 and CDR2: SGHAT, FQNNGV.

J is TRBJ2-7 and V is TRBV2, with D unclear. CDR3 length: 12 amino acids. With 6 bases removed from V and 11 bases from J, the gap between germline ends came to 17 bases. Germline CDR1 reads SNHLY; CDR2 reads FYNNEI. The CDR3 DNA is TGTGCCAGCAGGACCCCCGACTCGGCGGAGTACTTC. It specifies CASRTPDSAEYF.

The gene calls are TRBV29-1 and TRBJ2-7, with D uncertain. Germline CDR1 SQVTM, CDR2 ANQGSEA. The CDR3 has 11 amino acids. Trimming stripped 5 bases from V and 1 base from J, with 6 bases between. The CDR3 spells CSVYGSYEQYF. The CDR3 DNA is TGCAGCGTTTACGGGTCCTACGAGCAGTACTTC.

This clone occurred once. The gene calls are TRBV4-3 and TRBJ2-1, with D maybe TRBD1 (6 bases). This CDR3 has 16 amino acids. Trimming cost V 1 base and J 4 bases, with 14 bases left between them. The germline V gene encodes CDR1 LGHNA and CDR2 YSLEER. This CDR3 is CASSQGSGTPYNEQFF. The CDR3 nucleotides are TGCGCCAGCAGCCAAGGCTCGGGGACACCATACAATGAGCAGTTCTTC.